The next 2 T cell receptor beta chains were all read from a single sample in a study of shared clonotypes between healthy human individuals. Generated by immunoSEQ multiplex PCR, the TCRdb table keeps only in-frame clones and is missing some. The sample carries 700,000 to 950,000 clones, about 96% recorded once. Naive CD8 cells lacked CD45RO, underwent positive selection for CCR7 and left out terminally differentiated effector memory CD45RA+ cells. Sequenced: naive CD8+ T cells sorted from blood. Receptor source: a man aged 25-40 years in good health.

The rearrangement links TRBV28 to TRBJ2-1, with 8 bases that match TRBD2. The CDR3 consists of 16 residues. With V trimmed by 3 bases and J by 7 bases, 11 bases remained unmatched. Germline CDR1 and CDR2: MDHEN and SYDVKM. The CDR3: CASSFPPGRARNEQFF. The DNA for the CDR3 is TGTGCCAGCAGTTTCCCGCCCGGGAGGGCCCGGAATGAGCAGTTCTTC. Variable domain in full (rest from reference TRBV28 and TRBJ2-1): DVKVTQSSRYLVKRTGEKVFLECVQDMDHENMFWYRQDPGLGLRLIYFSYDVKMKEKGDIPEGYSVSREKKERFSLILESASTNQTSMYLCASSFPPGRARNEQFFGPGTRLTVL.

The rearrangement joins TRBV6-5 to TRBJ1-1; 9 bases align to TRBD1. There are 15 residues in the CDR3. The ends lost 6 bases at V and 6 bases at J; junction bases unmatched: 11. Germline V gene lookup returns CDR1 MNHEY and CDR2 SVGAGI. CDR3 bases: TGTGCCAGCAGCCTAGACAGGGGGGTCTTCTCTGAAGCTTTCTTT. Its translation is CASSLDRGVFSEAFF.